These 28 T cell receptor beta chains were sequenced from one sample in a study of post-analysis software for immune sequencing data. General study results and limits: A few TRBV segments occurring more often in patients than controls included TRBV5-6, TRBV5-1 and TRBV20-1.

Their antigen targets remain unknown. TCR beta libraries were prepared from cDNA with unique molecular identifiers. Using its own MiXCR run on the PCR reads, TCRdb lists one record per CDR3 protein. The sample holds more than 350,000 distinct CDR3 sequences; less than 40% are singletons and the top ten take roughly 8.2%. Material: blood. Source of these receptors: a girl aged 2 to 9 with multiple sclerosis.

The rearrangement joins TRBV12-3 or TRBV12-4 to TRBJ2-7; D is perhaps TRBD1 or TRBD2 (5 bases each). The ends were cut back, 5 bases at V and 2 bases at J, with 16 bases in the middle. The CDR3 spans 15 residues. In nucleotides, the CDR3 is TGTGCCAGCAGTCCTAAAGGGACGCTTACCTACGAGCAGTACTTC. Protein: CASSPKGTLTYEQYF.

The rearrangement uses TRBV10-3 and TRBJ2-1; either TRBD1 or TRBD2 may supply D (5 bases each). Between the trimmed V and J ends, which lost 7 bases and 6 bases, there was a span of 13 bases. Germline assignment: CDR1 ENHRY and CDR2 SYGVKD. The CDR3 has 13 amino acids. CDR3 DNA sequence: TGTGCCATCAAGGGACCTCCGCGCAATGAGCAGTTCTTC. It is translated as CAIKGPPRNEQFF.

The rearrangement links TRBV5-1 to TRBJ2-7; D perhaps matches TRBD2 (7 bases). V lost 3 bases to trimming and J lost 0 bases, with 16 bases between them. Per the germline V gene, CDR1 is SGHRS and CDR2 is YFSETQ. The CDR3 contains 16 residues. The CDR3 spells CASSSTTGGSSYEQYF. The DNA of the CDR3 is TGCGCCAGCAGCTCTACTACGGGGGGCAGCTCCTACGAGCAGTACTTC. Variable domain in full (rest from reference TRBV5-1 and TRBJ2-7): KAGVTQTPRYLIKTRGQQVTLSCSPISGHRSVSWYQQTPGQGLQFLFEYFSETQRNKGNFPGRFSGRQFSNSRSEMNVSTLELGDSALYLCASSSTTGGSSYEQYFGPGTRLTVT.

This clonotype was seen once. At one of its ends the junction is not consistent with the germline gene, which may arise from a read error. The CDR3 coding sequence is TGCGCCAACAGCTTCGAGTCGCGTGGCTACACCTTC. It translates to CANSFESRGYTF. V usage is TRBV5-1 and J usage is TRBJ1-2; D is uncertain. The CDR3 spans 12 residues. The germline CDR1 and CDR2 sequences are SGHRS and YFSETQ.

CDR3 in DNA: TGTGCCAGCAGCAAGACTAGCGGAGCAAGTGAGACCCAGTACTTC. Translated, it gives CASSKTSGASETQYF. The chain uses TRBV11-2 and TRBJ2-5; 9 bases fit TRBD2. Germline CDR1 is SGHAT and CDR2 is FQNNGV. With V trimmed by 5 bases and J by 5 bases, 9 bases remained unmatched. The CDR3 runs 15 residues.

The chain couples TRBV20-1 to TRBJ2-4, with D perhaps assigned TRBD1 or TRBD2 (5 bases each). Germline assignment: CDR1 DFQATT and CDR2 SNEGSKA (reference sequence). There are 16 residues in the CDR3. Trimming removed 4 bases at V and 0 bases at J, with 16 bases between. CDR3 DNA sequence: TGCAGTGCTATCAGGGACGGTCCCTTAGCCAAAAACATTCAGTACTTC. Translated: CSAIRDGPLAKNIQYF.

The chain uses TRBV13 and TRBJ2-5; the match to TRBD1 covers 7 bases. V was clipped by 4 bases and J by 0 bases; unmatched bases: 5. The CDR3 is 15 amino acids. The V gene's germline CDR1 is PRHDT and CDR2 FYEKMQ (reference sequence). Written as DNA, the CDR3 is TGTGCCAGCAGCTGGGGACAGTTGTACCAAGAGACCCAGTACTTC. This encodes CASSWGQLYQETQYF.

The J gene is TRBJ2-1, the V gene TRBV9, with TRBD2 matching over 9 bases. Losses at the gene ends were 4 bases for V and 6 bases for J; bases not matched to a gene: 11. Germline V gene sequence: CDR1 SGDLS, CDR2 YYNGEE. This CDR3 region has 16 residues. The CDR3 is CASSLPGTSRSNEQFF. CDR3 bases: TGTGCCAGCAGCCTCCCTGGGACTAGCAGGTCCAATGAGCAGTTCTTC. Combining the CDR3 with reference TRBV9 and TRBJ2-1 gives the whole variable domain DSGVTQTPKHLITATGQRVTLRCSPRSGDLSVYWYQQSLDQGLQFLIQYYNGEERAKGNILERFSAQQFPDLHSELNLSSLELGDSALYFCASSLPGTSRSNEQFFGPGTRLTVL.

The chain couples TRBV6-6 to TRBJ1-6; the D gene is possibly TRBD1 (5 bases). Germline-derived CDR1 and CDR2 are MNHNY and SVGAGI (reference sequence). CDR3 length equals 16 residues. The V gene lost 4 bases and the J gene lost 9 bases, with 19 bases spanning the gap. The CDR3 region is CASSSRAAAGGSPLHF. CDR3 DNA sequence: TGTGCCAGCAGTTCCCGGGCGGCCGCGGGGGGTTCACCCCTCCACTTT.

This clonotype was counted at least ten times. The J gene is TRBJ2-5, the V gene TRBV20-1; D is unclear. V gave up 0 bases and J gave up 5 bases, with 10 bases separating them. The CDR3 has 13 amino acids. Per the germline V gene, CDR1 is DFQATT and CDR2 is SNEGSKA (reference sequence). CDR3 bases: TGCAGTGCTAGAGATTTGTTGCGGGAGACCCAGTACTTC. Amino acid sequence: CSARDLLRETQYF.

There are a few counts of this clonotype. The chain couples TRBV6-1 to TRBJ2-1; possible D gene TRBD2, 5 bases. Trimming shortened V by 2 bases and J by 0 bases, and 11 bases separated the two germline ends. Germline loops: CDR1 MNHNS, CDR2 SASEGT. The CDR3 contains 16 residues. The CDR3 protein is CASSELGSSSYNEQFF. In DNA form, the CDR3 reads TGTGCCAGCAGTGAATTGGGGAGTAGCTCCTACAATGAGCAGTTCTTC.

This rearrangement joins TRBV29-1 to TRBJ1-4; maybe TRBD1 (6 bases). CDR3 length equals 13 residues. Germline CDR1 and CDR2: SQVTM and ANQGSEA. With 5 bases removed from V and 6 bases from J, the gap between germline ends came to 13 bases. The CDR3 loop is CSVMSGGDEKLFF. The CDR3 coding sequence is TGCAGCGTTATGTCCGGGGGCGATGAAAAACTGTTTTTT.

The chain carries TRBV27 and TRBJ1-6; D gene ambiguous. Germline V CDR1 and CDR2: MNHEY, SMNVEV (reference sequence). Trimming took 6 bases from V and 0 from J, leaving 18 bases between them. This CDR3 is 18 amino acids long. The CDR3 region is CASRLGIHRGSYNSPLHF. Here the CDR3 DNA reads TGTGCCAGCAGGCTCGGAATCCACCGCGGCTCCTATAATTCACCCCTCCACTTT.

The V call is TRBV29-1, the J call TRBJ2-3, with a weak D call TRBD1 (6 bases). The V and J ends lost 6 bases and 0 bases respectively, with 19 bases between them. This CDR3 contains 16 residues. CDR1 and CDR2 (germline): SQVTM, ANQGSEA. The CDR3 DNA reads as TGCAGCGTCGAGACAGGACTCCTACCTAGCACAGATACGCAGTATTTT. Translated: CSVETGLLPSTDTQYF.

V is TRBV7-9 and J is TRBJ2-1; 10 bases are a match to TRBD1. The trim removed 0 bases at V and 7 bases at J, leaving 3 bases unmatched. The CDR3 totals 15 residues. Germline V gene data show CDR1 as SEHNR and CDR2 as FQNEAQ (reference sequence). Written as DNA, the CDR3 is TGTGCCAGCAGCTTAGCGGGGGGACAGGGGAATGAGCAGTTCTTC. Translating it yields CASSLAGGQGNEQFF. Variable domain in full (rest from reference TRBV7-9 and TRBJ2-1): DTGVSQNPRHKITKRGQNVTFRCDPISEHNRLYWYRQTLGQGPEFLTYFQNEAQLEKSRLLSDRFSAERPKGSFSTLEIQRTEQGDSAMYLCASSLAGGQGNEQFFGPGTRLTVL.

The chain recombines TRBV19 with TRBJ2-5; D not certain. Trimming pared 5 bases from V and 2 bases from J, leaving 9 bases between. The CDR3 sequence is 13 residues long. Germline V lookup: CDR1 LNHDA, CDR2 SQIVND (reference sequence). The CDR3 here is CASSQGSQETQYF. The CDR3 coding sequence is TGTGCCAGTAGTCAAGGGTCTCAAGAGACCCAGTACTTC. The full variable domain, completed using reference TRBV19 and TRBJ2-5, is DGGITQSPKYLFRKEGQNVTLSCEQNLNHDAMYWYRQDPGQGLRLIYYSQIVNDFQKGDIAEGYSVSREKKESFPLTVTSAQKNPTAFYLCASSQGSQETQYFGPGTRLLVL.

The chain joins TRBV7-6 to TRBJ2-5, with D tentatively TRBD1 or TRBD2 (5 bases each). This CDR3 has 15 residues. Trimming pared 5 bases from V and 11 bases from J, leaving 24 bases between. CDR1 is SGHVS, CDR2 FNYEAQ, per germline. Here the CDR3 DNA reads TGTGCCAGCAGCCCTGGGACGAGGGGCCCCCGAGAGCAGTACTTC. Translated: CASSPGTRGPREQYF.

The rearrangement links TRBV20-1 to TRBJ2-3; TRBD2 agrees at 15 bases. Losses at the gene ends were 5 bases for V and 6 bases for J; bases not matched to a gene: 3. Per germline, CDR1 DFQATT and CDR2 SNEGSKA (reference sequence). The CDR3 spans 14 residues. CDR3 region: CSAGLAGGPDTQYF. CDR3 nucleotide sequence: TGCAGTGCTGGACTAGCGGGAGGGCCCGATACGCAGTATTTT.

The rearrangement links TRBV6-6 to TRBJ2-5; TRBD1 is a possible D gene (6 bases). Trimming took off 2 bases at V and 2 bases at J, with 12 bases between the two ends. This CDR3 has 15 residues. Germline V gene sequence: CDR1 MNHNY, CDR2 SVGAGI (reference sequence). The CDR3 is CASSYRAGAQETQYF. The CDR3 DNA follows: TGTGCCAGCAGTTACAGGGCAGGGGCTCAAGAGACCCAGTACTTC.

A few counts support this clonotype. The chain carries TRBV3-1 and TRBJ2-4; TRBD2 agrees at 8 bases. CDR3 length: 18 amino acids. The germline CDR1 and CDR2 sequences are LGHDT and YNNKEL (reference sequence). V shed 0 bases and J 7 bases; nucleotides not matched to a gene: 14. This CDR3 is CASSQDLGLPGGDNIQYF. The CDR3 nucleotides read TGTGCCAGCAGCCAAGATCTTGGCTTGCCGGGAGGGGATAACATTCAGTACTTC.

The chain couples TRBV7-2 to TRBJ1-2; 7 bases fit TRBD1. The CDR3 runs 17 residues. Germline V gives CDR1 SGHTA, CDR2 FQGNSA. Unmatched junction bases numbered 15, after V lost 2 bases and J lost 6 bases. CDR3 coding DNA: TGTGCCAGCAGCTTATTGTATCTGTTGACAGGGTGGCATGGCTACACCTTC. It translates to CASSLLYLLTGWHGYTF.

The V gene is TRBV9, the J gene TRBJ2-7; D unresolved. This CDR3 comprises 13 residues. V gave up 3 bases and J gave up 6 bases, with 13 bases separating them. Per the germline V gene, CDR1 is SGDLS and CDR2 is YYNGEE. The DNA for the CDR3 is TGTGCCAGCAGCGGACGTGGTACGGGCGAGCAGTACTTC. Its protein is CASSGRGTGEQYF.

This clonotype was recorded at least ten times. V usage is TRBV7-9 and J usage is TRBJ2-1; D unresolved. The V gene lost 5 bases and the J gene lost 4 bases, with 9 bases spanning the gap. The germline V gene has CDR1 SEHNR and CDR2 FQNEAQ (reference sequence). This CDR3 spans 13 amino acids. CDR3 sequence (DNA): TGTGCCAGCAGCCCAGCAGGATACAATGAGCAGTTCTTC. Translating it yields CASSPAGYNEQFF.

The V call is TRBV7-3, the J call TRBJ2-7; TRBD2 agrees at 11 bases. The trim removed 6 bases at V and 3 bases at J, leaving 4 bases unmatched. Germline CDR1 is SGHTA and CDR2 is FQGTGA. This CDR3 region has 14 residues. The CDR3 protein is CASSLAGGNYEQYF. The CDR3 bases are TGTGCCAGCAGTCTAGCGGGAGGCAACTACGAGCAGTACTTC.

V is TRBV28 and J is TRBJ2-1; possible D gene TRBD2, 6 bases. CDR3 length: 16 residues. Germline V gives CDR1 MDHEN, CDR2 SYDVKM. V lost 0 bases, J lost 6 bases, and 15 bases lay in between. CDR3 amino acids: CASSLCHREWCNEQFF. CDR3 sequence (DNA): TGTGCCAGCAGTTTATGTCATCGGGAGTGGTGCAATGAGCAGTTCTTC.

The J gene is TRBJ1-6, the V gene TRBV6-1; 11 nucleotides match TRBD1. The CDR3 has 18 residues. V lost 5 bases to trimming and J lost 7 bases; unmatched junction nucleotides: 13. Germline CDR1 MNHNS, CDR2 SASEGT. The CDR3 loop is CASSTAWTGGYENSPLHF. CDR3 in DNA: TGTGCCAGCAGTACCGCCTGGACAGGGGGCTATGAAAATTCACCCCTCCACTTT.

Only a few counts were recorded for this clonotype. This chain uses TRBV28 with TRBJ1-2, with D maybe TRBD1 (5 bases). The V and J ends lost 3 bases and 2 bases respectively, with 13 bases between them. CDR3 length: 15 amino acids. Germline-derived CDR1 and CDR2 are MDHEN and SYDVKM. CDR3 DNA sequence: TGTGCCAGCAGTTTTAGGGACCGCCGGAACTATGGCTACACCTTC. This translates into CASSFRDRRNYGYTF.

This clonotype has more than one count but fewer than ten. J is TRBJ1-1 and V is TRBV5-1; 7 bases are shared with TRBD1. V dropped 1 base and J dropped 1; count of bases not matched to a gene: 10. Germline CDR1 and CDR2: SGHRS and YFSETQ. The CDR3 runs to 17 residues. The CDR3 nucleotides are TGCGCCAGCAGCTTGAACGGACAGGATATAAGGAACACTGAAGCTTTCTTT. The encoded protein is CASSLNGQDIRNTEAFF.